This T cell receptor beta chain was profiled in a study of human T cells and chemical hapten exposure. The overall study: Skin on the upper inner arm, approximately 2 cm by approximately 2 cm in size, was sensitized with 2% DPC. DPC 0.01% went on the upper back by patch test, with reading at 6 days. General observations from the study: There was alopecia in the donors, so their immune response may differ from that of healthy people.

In regard to this clonotype: Antigen: not known.

The CDR3 covers 15 residues. CDR1 is SGHKS and CDR2 is YYEKEE in the germline V gene (reference sequence). The J segment lost 7 bases and the V segment lost 0 bases, leaving 9 bases of the junction unmatched. Authors' data handling: Samples contained a median of roughly 100,000 TCRs, with a range of roughly 23,224 to 700,000. Each CDR3 protein is one row after TCRdb ran MiXCR on the RACE reads. The V and J calls here are based on TCRdb, not the publication. The table has around 120,000 distinct CDR3 sequences, 9% to 14% seen once; the top ten hold just over 1.4%. As for time point: patch test 1, 2 weeks after DPC sensitization. Specified treatment: therapeutic diphenylcyclopropenone sensitization with weekly scalp DPC.

The rearrangement uses TRBV5-5 and TRBJ2-7; 8 bases map to TRBD2. The clonotype originates from a woman in her 50s with alopecia areata. Some clones in this sample may be carry-over from other donors' samples. The source material was whole blood, sampled in connection with sensitization to the hapten diphenylcyclopropenone (DPC). CDR3 region: CASSLGLAGVREQYF. CDR3 nucleotides: TGTGCCAGCAGCTTGGGTCTAGCGGGTGTGAGGGAGCAGTACTTC.